A selection of T cell receptor beta chains follows, all from one sample in a study of blood T cell repertoires in COVID-19. Assay used: immunoSEQ multiplex PCR; TCRdb lists only in-frame clones, some missing. The profile shows about 170,000 clones, more than 70% of them singletons. The sequenced sample consisted of peripheral blood. The receptor source for this set is a middle-aged man who had recovered from COVID-19. The CDR3 runs from the conserved cysteine through the conserved F or W. D genes are given only for firm matches. Clone size is stated in some rows and not others, as once, few, many or a class when expanded.

>TRBJ2-1|.|TRBD1|TRBV27
CASKGTGRNEQFF
TGTGCCAGCAAGGGGACAGGGAGGAATGAGCAGTTCTTC
>TRBJ2-2|.|TRBD2|TRBV7-2
CASSSPGAGGHIFPGELFF
TGTGCCAGCAGCTCCCCGGGGGCGGGGGGTCACATTTTCCCCGGGGAGCTGTTTTTT
>TRBJ2-2|.|TRBD2|TRBV4-3
CASSQGLAGGQTGELFF
TGCGCCAGCAGCCAAGGACTAGCGGGGGGCCAAACCGGGGAGCTGTTTTTT
>TRBJ2-3|.|TRBD1|TRBV7-8
CASSFTDRADTQYF
TGTGCCAGCAGCTTCACTGACAGGGCAGATACGCAGTATTTT
>TRBJ2-2|.|.|TRBV2
CASRRERYTGELFF
TGTGCCAGCCGACGGGAGCGTTACACCGGGGAGCTGTTTTTT
>TRBJ1-2|.|.|TRBV6-5
CASSYSTQGGYTF
TGTGCCAGCAGTTACTCGACACAGGGAGGCTACACCTTC
>TRBJ1-3|.|.|TRBV4-3
CASSQDFGQAGPGNTIYF
TGCGCCAGCAGCCAAGATTTCGGGCAGGCAGGGCCTGGAAACACCATATATTTT
>TRBJ1-3|.|TRBD1|TRBV11-2
CASSLEGVRGLHRSGNTIYF
TGTGCCAGCAGCTTAGAGGGCGTCAGGGGGCTGCACCGCTCTGGAAACACCATATATTTT
>TRBJ2-1|.|TRBD2|TRBV25-1
CASIAGVGNEQFF
TGTGCCAGCATCGCGGGAGTAGGCAATGAGCAGTTCTTC
>TRBJ2-7|.|TRBD2|TRBV6-5
CASSYSGTSGSGEQYF
TGTGCCAGCAGTTACTCGGGGACTAGCGGGAGCGGGGAGCAGTACTTC
>TRBJ1-1|.|.|TRBV7-2
CASSLVGDTEAFF
TGTGCCAGCAGCTTAGTGGGCGACACTGAAGCTTTCTTT
>TRBJ1-2|.|.|TRBV29-1
CSVADSGYGYTF
TGCAGCGTAGCGGACAGCGGCTATGGCTACACCTTC
>TRBJ2-2|once|TRBD2|TRBV24-1
CATSDPRTSGDTGELFF
TGTGCCACCAGTGATCCCCGGACTAGCGGGGACACCGGGGAGCTGTTTTTT
>TRBJ1-4|.|TRBD1|TRBV28
CASSQQGKVGKLFF
TGTGCCAGCAGTCAACAGGGGAAGGTGGGAAAACTGTTTTTT
>TRBJ1-5|.|TRBD1|TRBV4-1
CASSRTDRGNNQPQHF
TGCGCCAGCAGCCGAACGGACAGGGGCAACAATCAGCCCCAGCATTTT
>TRBJ2-7|.|TRBD1|TRBV27
CASSSRTGSHEQYF
TGTGCCAGCAGTTCCCGGACAGGGTCCCACGAGCAGTACTTC
>TRBJ1-5|few|.|TRBV6-1
CASSDYLVTGRVQPQHF
TGTGCCAGCAGTGATTACCTCGTCACAGGGAGAGTCCAGCCCCAGCATTTT
>TRBJ2-7|.|TRBD1|TRBV4-3
CASSQRDRGAYEQYF
TGCGCCAGCAGCCAAAGGGACAGGGGGGCCTACGAGCAGTACTTC